Listed below are T cell receptor beta chains from one sample, sequenced in a study of CD8+ T cells in alopecia areata. TCRdb's copy holds only in-frame clones and misses some; the assay was immunoSEQ multiplex PCR. This sample has 100,000 to 150,000 clones; 47% occur once, and the top ten carry over 9.5%. The specimen sequenced was NKG2D-low CD8+ T cells sorted from blood. These receptors all come from a human donor with alopecia areata. CDR3s include the opening cysteine and the closing phenylalanine or tryptophan. A D gene is named only where the DNA matches it firmly. Clone size is stated in some rows and not others, as once, few, many or a class when expanded.

TGCAGCGTTGATTTGGAGGGCAGCCCGTGGGAGACCCAGTACTTC,CSVDLEGSPWETQYF,TRBJ2-5,TRBV29-1,-,-
TGCGCCAGCAGCTTGGACAGGGGGCAAGAGACCCAGTACTTC,CASSLDRGQETQYF,TRBJ2-5,TRBV5-1,TRBD1,-
TGTGCCTGGAGCCTCGTAGGACAGGGGGAGACCCAGTACTTC,CAWSLVGQGETQYF,TRBJ2-5,TRBV30,TRBD1,-
TGCAGCGTTGCTAATTTTGGACAGGGCCTCAATGAGCAGTTCTTC,CSVANFGQGLNEQFF,TRBJ2-1,TRBV29-1,TRBD1,-
TGCAGCGTTGATTCGCCGGACCATCTCAATGAGCAGTTCTTC,CSVDSPDHLNEQFF,TRBJ2-1,TRBV29-1,-,few
TGTGCCAGCACCCTACTCCCGGGGGGAAATGAGCAGTTCTTC,CASTLLPGGNEQFF,TRBJ2-1,TRBV28,TRBD2,-
TGCAGCGTACTGTGGGACTCCTACAATGAGCAGTTCTTC,CSVLWDSYNEQFF,TRBJ2-1,TRBV29-1,-,-
TGTGCCAGCAGCCTTCACCCGGGGTCGGACTACAATGAGCAGTTCTTC,CASSLHPGSDYNEQFF,TRBJ2-1,TRBV28,-,-
TGTGCCAGCACCACCGGGACAGCAAACTACGAGCAGTACTTC,CASTTGTANYEQYF,TRBJ2-7,TRBV5-6,TRBD1,once
TGTGCCAGCAGTGATCAGGAGACCTCCTACGAGCAGTACTTC,CASSDQETSYEQYF,TRBJ2-7,TRBV2,-,-
TGCAGCGCTGCGATGGGGGACACCGGGGAGCTGTTTTTT,CSAAMGDTGELFF,TRBJ2-2,TRBV29-1,-,-
TGTGCCTGGAGTGTAGGGACTAGCGGAAGCACAGATACGCAGTATTTT,CAWSVGTSGSTDTQYF,TRBJ2-3,TRBV30,TRBD2,-
TGCAGCGCCGCCGGGGCAGACTATGGCTACACCTTC,CSAAGADYGYTF,TRBJ1-2,TRBV29-1,-,few
TGTGCCAGCAGTTTAAGGGGCAGTCACACTGAAGCTTTCTTT,CASSLRGSHTEAFF,TRBJ1-1,TRBV27,-,-
TGCAGCGTTGCAGGGGGACAGAGCACAGATACGCAGTATTTT,CSVAGGQSTDTQYF,TRBJ2-3,TRBV29-1,TRBD1,-
TGCAGCGTTGAGGACTCTGGAAACACCATATATTTT,CSVEDSGNTIYF,TRBJ1-3,TRBV29-1,-,-
TGTGCTAGTGGTTTGGCCACAACAGATACGCAGTATTTT,CASGLATTDTQYF,TRBJ2-3,TRBV12-5,-,-
TGCAGCGCTGATGTAGAGGGGGCCCACGAGCAGTACTTC,CSADVEGAHEQYF,TRBJ2-7,TRBV29-1,TRBD1,-
TGTGCCACTGAGCGGGAGTATCAGGATACGCAGTATTTT,CATEREYQDTQYF,TRBJ2-3,TRBV6-5,TRBD2,-
TGTGCCACCAGCAGAGTTTGGGGCACAGATACGCAGTATTTT,CATSRVWGTDTQYF,TRBJ2-3,TRBV15,-,-
TGTGCCTGGAGTGCTAGCGGACACCACACCGGGGAGCTGTTTTTT,CAWSASGHHTGELFF,TRBJ2-2,TRBV30,TRBD2,-
TGTGCCAGCTCACCGGGACAGAACGAGCAGTACTTC,CASSPGQNEQYF,TRBJ2-7,TRBV18,TRBD1,-
TGCAGCGTTGATACTTCCCGGGACAGGGATTGGACAGATACGCAGTATTTT,CSVDTSRDRDWTDTQYF,TRBJ2-3,TRBV29-1,TRBD1,few
TGCGCCAGCAGCCAAGGGGGAAGAACTGAAGCTTTCTTT,CASSQGGRTEAFF,TRBJ1-1,TRBV4-1,-,-
TGTGCCAGCAGTTTCAAAAGCATCTACGAGCAGTACTTC,CASSFKSIYEQYF,TRBJ2-7,TRBV27,-,-
TGCAGCGTTGAAGATCTCAGGGGAGACTACGAGCAGTACTTC,CSVEDLRGDYEQYF,TRBJ2-7,TRBV29-1,-,-
TGCAGCGTAGCCGGGAGGCACGAGCAGTACTTC,CSVAGRHEQYF,TRBJ2-7,TRBV29-1,TRBD2,few
TGTGCCAGCAGACTTACGGCCTGGACAGGGAGTAATTCACCCCTCCACTTT,CASRLTAWTGSNSPLHF,TRBJ1-6,TRBV5-6,TRBD1,-
TGTGCCAGCAGCCCACCGACCGACGAGCAGTACTTC,CASSPPTDEQYF,TRBJ2-7,TRBV7-9,-,-
TGCAGCGTTGAAAGGAGGGGTTTTGAGCACTACACCTTC,CSVERRGFEHYTF,TRBJ1-2,TRBV29-1,-,-
TGTGCCAGCAGTTTTGATATAGGCACCTCCTACGAGCAGTACTTC,CASSFDIGTSYEQYF,TRBJ2-7,TRBV27,-,-
TGCAGCGTTGAATCATCGACTAGCAGGTTTAACGAGCAGTACTTC,CSVESSTSRFNEQYF,TRBJ2-7,TRBV29-1,TRBD2,-
TGTGCCAGCAGTCCTCGGGGAGGGGGTGGCGGTGAGCAGTTCTTC,CASSPRGGGGGEQFF,TRBJ2-1,TRBV27,-,-
TGTGCCAGCAGCCAAGATTTTACGGGGGAAGCTTTCTTT,CASSQDFTGEAFF,TRBJ1-1,TRBV14,-,medium-sized
TGCAGCGTTGCCCAACAGAGAGACTATGGCTACACCTTC,CSVAQQRDYGYTF,TRBJ1-2,TRBV29-1,-,-
TGTGCCAGCAGTTTAATGGGGGGCGCGGAATACGAGCAGTACTTC,CASSLMGGAEYEQYF,TRBJ2-7,TRBV27,-,-
TGTGCCACCAGCAGAGAACAGGGCTTAAGGGGAGAGACCCAGTACTTC,CATSREQGLRGETQYF,TRBJ2-5,TRBV15,-,-
TGTGCCACCGGACTAGCGGGACCCAACGAGCAGTACTTC,CATGLAGPNEQYF,TRBJ2-7,TRBV27,TRBD2,-
TGTGCCAGCAGCTTGGGCAGCAGTGAGCAGTTCTTC,CASSLGSSEQFF,TRBJ2-1,TRBV5-6,-,-
TGTGCCAGCAGTTTGCTAGGGGCCAACGTCCTGACTTTC,CASSLLGANVLTF,TRBJ2-6,TRBV27,-,-
TGCAGCGTTGAAGGCTGGACAGGACATTACGAGCAGTACTTC,CSVEGWTGHYEQYF,TRBJ2-7,TRBV29-1,TRBD1,few
TGTGCCAGCAGTTACGGGACACTATCACCCCTCCACTTT,CASSYGTLSPLHF,TRBJ1-6,TRBV27,-,-
TGTGCCAGCAATGTAGGGTGGTCTTCAGATACGCAGTATTTT,CASNVGWSSDTQYF,TRBJ2-3,TRBV27,-,few
TGTGCCAGCAGACGCGGGACAACGCCATACGAGCAGTACTTC,CASRRGTTPYEQYF,TRBJ2-7,TRBV6-1,-,-
TGTGCCAGTAGCTCGGGACGTCGCACAGATACGCAGTATTTT,CASSSGRRTDTQYF,TRBJ2-3,TRBV19,-,few
TGTGCCAGCAGTTACTCGCCAAGAAGCTCCTACGAGCAGTACTTC,CASSYSPRSSYEQYF,TRBJ2-7,TRBV6-5,-,few
TGCAGCGTTGAAGACCGGGACAGGGGCGCAGATACGCAGTATTTT,CSVEDRDRGADTQYF,TRBJ2-3,TRBV29-1,TRBD1,few
TGCAGCGTTGAAGGTTACGTAGCGGGAGCCTACGAGCAGTACTTC,CSVEGYVAGAYEQYF,TRBJ2-7,TRBV29-1,TRBD2,-
TGCAGCGTTGAAGATTACCCCGGGACAATGTACAATGAGCAGTTCTTC,CSVEDYPGTMYNEQFF,TRBJ2-1,TRBV29-1,-,-
TGTGCCAGCAGTGATACCACGGGGGGGCCCCAGTACTTC,CASSDTTGGPQYF,TRBJ2-5,TRBV6-5,TRBD2,-
TGCGCCAGCAGCCGTCGGAGGGCCGAGACCCAGTACTTC,CASSRRRAETQYF,TRBJ2-5,TRBV4-3,-,-
TGCAGCGTAGCCGGGGGGCTTACCTACGAGCAGTACTTC,CSVAGGLTYEQYF,TRBJ2-7,TRBV29-1,-,-